This TCR beta chain was observed in a study of blood T cell repertoires in COVID-19. Overall study: Samples representing acute and convalescent COVID-19 were sourced from the United States, Italy and Spain. From T cells, B-cell-depleted T cells, or PBMCs came the material, which was cDNA or gDNA.

This CDR3 has 18 amino acids. Germline V gene lookup returns CDR1 MNHEY and CDR2 SMNVEV (reference sequence). V lost 5 bases, J lost 0 bases, and 9 bases stayed unmatched. Clones were sequenced by immunoSEQ multiplex PCR, and TCRdb holds only the in-frame ones, with some missing. The repertoire holds about 200,000 clones, with 88% as singletons. The clonotype comes from a man between 18 and 35 years old with active or convalescent COVID-19. This chain joins TRBV27 and TRBJ1-5, with 11 bases identical to TRBD1. The sample was peripheral blood. Written as DNA, the CDR3 is TGTGCCAGCAGTCCGGGACAGGGGGACCTCTATAGCAATCAGCCCCAGCATTTT. Its protein is CASSPGQGDLYSNQPQHF.